One sample yielded the 32 T cell receptor beta chains listed below, sequenced in a study of T cell repertoires in cytomegalovirus infection. TCRdb reanalysed the reads using MiXCR and keeps one entry per CDR3 protein. This sample has around 310,000 distinct CDR3 sequences, with 17% found just once. The specimen sequenced was PBMCs. Every receptor here comes from a human donor in good health (CMV status not recorded). Some clones in this sample may be carry-over from other donors' samples.

At least ten counts were recorded for this clonotype. CDR3 sequence (DNA): TGTGCCAGCAGTTATCACGCAGGACAGGGGTGGGCAGATACGCAGTATTTT. It is translated as CASSYHAGQGWADTQYF. The rearrangement joins TRBV6-6 to TRBJ2-3; 9 bases align to TRBD1. Trimming at V came to 3 bases and at J to 4 bases, leaving 11 bases not matched to a gene. The CDR3 length is 17 residues. CDR1 is MNHNY and CDR2 is SVGAGI in the germline V gene (reference sequence).

This clonotype occurred a few times. V usage is TRBV5-1 and J usage is TRBJ2-3; D is undetermined. The CDR3 totals 14 residues. V lost 3 bases and J 5 bases, leaving 13 bases between the germline ends. The germline gives CDR1 SGHRS, CDR2 YFSETQ. Here the CDR3 reads CASSSYQPRDTQYF. CDR3 in DNA: TGCGCCAGCAGCTCCTACCAGCCTAGAGATACGCAGTATTTT. Variable domain in full (rest from reference TRBV5-1 and TRBJ2-3): KAGVTQTPRYLIKTRGQQVTLSCSPISGHRSVSWYQQTPGQGLQFLFEYFSETQRNKGNFPGRFSGRQFSNSRSEMNVSTLELGDSALYLCASSSYQPRDTQYFGPGTRLTVL.

V is TRBV7-8 and J is TRBJ1-2; D perhaps matches TRBD1 (6 bases). The V end lost 5 bases, the J end lost 1 base, and 17 bases lay between the germline ends. Germline lookup yields CDR1 SGHVS and CDR2 FQNEAQ. The CDR3 is made up of 16 amino acids. The CDR3 DNA reads as TGTGCCAGCAGCCCCCGTGCGGGGGCCTTTAACTATGGCTACACCTTC. This sequence encodes CASSPRAGAFNYGYTF.

This clonotype was recorded many times. The chain is built from TRBV7-6 and TRBJ1-6; D uncertain. The CDR3 totals 12 residues. The V and J ends lost 6 bases and 13 bases respectively, with 13 bases between them. Germline values: CDR1 SGHVS, CDR2 FNYEAQ. This CDR3 is CASRGDIGPLHF. CDR3 in DNA: TGTGCCAGCAGGGGAGATATAGGCCCCCTCCACTTT.

At least ten counts were recorded for this clonotype. The V gene is TRBV28, the J gene TRBJ2-6; 7 bases align to TRBD2. The CDR3 covers 15 residues. Germline V CDR1 and CDR2: MDHEN, SYDVKM. The ends lost 6 bases at V and 2 bases at J; junction bases unmatched: 4. The CDR3 nucleotides read TGTGCCAGCAGCTTAGGGAGGGCTGGGGCCAACGTCCTGACTTTC. It yields the protein CASSLGRAGANVLTF.

The rearrangement joins TRBV12-3 or TRBV12-4 to TRBJ2-1; D is unresolved. Trimming took off 1 base at V and 7 bases at J, with 8 bases between the two ends. The CDR3 contains 13 residues. The CDR3: CASSLGGVNEQFF. The CDR3 nucleotides read TGTGCCAGCAGTTTAGGTGGCGTTAATGAGCAGTTCTTC.

The chain employs TRBV28 and TRBJ2-7; 10 bases agree with TRBD1. With V trimmed by 4 bases and J by 12 bases, 3 bases remained unmatched. This CDR3 spans 11 amino acids. Germline loops: CDR1 MDHEN, CDR2 SYDVKM. The CDR3: CASSSRTGGYF. The CDR3 nucleotides are TGTGCCAGCAGTTCCCGGACAGGGGGGTACTTC.

This clonotype was found many times. The chain links TRBV4-2 to TRBJ2-7; 10 bases line up with TRBD1. Trimming at V came to 0 bases and at J to 3 bases, leaving 2 bases not matched to a gene. CDR1 and CDR2 (germline): LGHNA, YNFKEQ. This CDR3 region has 15 residues. CDR3 sequence: CASSQEWTGGYEQYF. The CDR3 nucleotides are TGTGCCAGCAGCCAAGAATGGACAGGGGGCTACGAGCAGTACTTC.

The chain links TRBV6-5 to TRBJ2-3, with D unclear. Trimming cost V 2 bases and J 3 bases, with 15 bases left between them. CDR1 and CDR2 from the germline V gene are MNHEY and SVGAGI. The CDR3 loop spans 16 amino acids. The DNA for the CDR3 is TGTGCCAGCAGTTACGGTAGCCCTGGTAATACAGATACGCAGTATTTT. Its protein is CASSYGSPGNTDTQYF.

The chain has TRBV20-1 and TRBJ2-3; 9 bases fit TRBD1. The CDR3 loop spans 14 amino acids. V shed 6 bases, J shed 3 bases, and the junction held 7 bases outside the gene matches. Germline CDR1 is DFQATT and CDR2 is SNEGSKA (reference sequence). As DNA, the CDR3 is TGCAGTGCGGAGGACAGGGGTGGGACAGATACGCAGTATTTT. It is translated as CSAEDRGGTDTQYF.

Only a few counts were recorded for this clonotype. This rearrangement joins TRBV28 to TRBJ2-6, with D tentatively TRBD1 (5 bases). This CDR3 contains 17 residues. Looked up from germline, CDR1 is MDHEN and CDR2 is SYDVKM. V was clipped by 7 bases and J by 4 bases, with 20 bases between them. CDR3 DNA: TGTGCCAGCACGATTCAGGGCTCTCTAGTGGGGGCCAACGTCCTGACTTTC. This gives the protein CASTIQGSLVGANVLTF.

The chain employs TRBV6-6 and TRBJ1-4; D is undetermined. The V gene lost 2 bases and the J gene lost 7 bases, with 2 bases spanning the gap. Germline-derived CDR1 and CDR2 are MNHNY and SVGAGI (reference sequence). This CDR3 has 11 amino acids. The CDR3 DNA is TGTGCCAGCAGTTACCCTGAAAAACTGTTTTTT. Protein: CASSYPEKLFF.

In this sample, this clonotype turned up a few times. This rearrangement joins TRBV10-3 to TRBJ2-3, with 7 bases lining up with TRBD2. Germline CDR1 and CDR2: ENHRY and SYGVKD. Trimming took 6 bases from V and 10 from J; bases not matched to a gene: 10. This CDR3 has 13 amino acids. Here the CDR3 DNA reads TGTGCCATCAGAAGCGGGGTCTCTACTCCGCAGTATTTT. It yields the protein CAIRSGVSTPQYF.

This chain links TRBV20-1 with TRBJ2-7; TRBD1 might be the D (6 bases). Looked up from germline, CDR1 is DFQATT and CDR2 is SNEGSKA (reference sequence). The CDR3 runs 14 residues. V lost 6 bases and J 1 base, leaving 16 bases between the germline ends. CDR3: CSAPFTRGSYEQYF. The CDR3 nucleotides read TGCAGTGCCCCGTTTACCAGGGGTTCCTACGAGCAGTACTTC.

V and J are TRBV28 and TRBJ2-5; D remains unclear. This CDR3 region has 14 residues. V lost 8 bases and J 5 bases, leaving 18 bases between the germline ends. CDR1 is MDHEN, CDR2 SYDVKM, per germline. CDR3 DNA: TGTGCCAGCTGCCCGCCCCCGACCCAGGAGACCCAGTACTTC. It specifies CASCPPPTQETQYF.

This clonotype was seen ten or more times. The gene calls are TRBV7-2 and TRBJ2-5, with unresolved D. Germline V gene data show CDR1 as SGHTA and CDR2 as FQGNSA. CDR3 length equals 14 residues. Trimming pared 5 bases from V and 2 bases from J, leaving 12 bases between. The CDR3 nucleotides read TGTGCCAGCAGCCAGTCGTTAAAACAAGAGACCCAGTACTTC. This sequence encodes CASSQSLKQETQYF.

The chain is built from TRBV10-3 and TRBJ2-7; 11 bases agree with TRBD2. The V and J ends lost 5 bases and 3 bases, in that order; junction bases with no gene match: 6. Germline V gene lookup returns CDR1 ENHRY and CDR2 SYGVKD. This CDR3 region has 15 residues. The CDR3 sequence: CAISNAGTSGYEQYF. For the CDR3, the DNA is TGTGCCATCAGTAATGCCGGGACTAGCGGCTACGAGCAGTACTTC.

The V gene is TRBV18, the J gene TRBJ1-2; D not certain. This CDR3 has 14 amino acids. V gave up 3 bases and J gave up 1 base, with 9 bases separating them. CDR1 is KGHSH, CDR2 LQKENI, per germline. CDR3 bases: TGTGCCAGCTCACCGGCCAGGAGTAACTATGGCTACACCTTC. Translating gives CASSPARSNYGYTF.

This clonotype was seen ten or more times. The chain couples TRBV7-3 to TRBJ2-1, with D perhaps TRBD1 or TRBD2 (7 bases each). The V gene lost 4 bases and the J gene lost 9 bases, with 16 bases spanning the gap. The CDR3 covers 14 residues. CDR1 SGHTA and CDR2 FQGTGA come from the germline V gene. In DNA, the CDR3 is TGTGCCAGCAGCTCTCAGGGGGGAGGGGGTGAGCAGTTCTTC. It yields the protein CASSSQGGGGEQFF.

This clonotype showed up just a few times. The chain links TRBV11-2 to TRBJ2-3; 9 bases align to TRBD2. With 2 bases clipped from V and 4 bases from J, the junction kept 10 bases outside the gene matches. Germline values: CDR1 SGHAT, CDR2 FQNNGV. The CDR3 is made up of 17 amino acids. The CDR3 DNA is TGTGCCAGCAGCTTAAACGGCGGGGGGGCCCTCGCAGATACGCAGTATTTT. It specifies CASSLNGGGALADTQYF.

This clonotype was seen more than once but under ten times. V gene TRBV28 combines with J gene TRBJ1-5, with 9 bases fitting TRBD1. V was pared by 4 bases and J by 7 bases, with 5 bases of the junction left unmatched. Germline loops: CDR1 MDHEN, CDR2 SYDVKM. CDR3 length: 14 residues. The CDR3 DNA sequence: TGTGCCAGCAGTTCACAGGGGGCGGAACAGCCCCAGCATTTT. Protein product: CASSSQGAEQPQHF.

This clonotype turned up a few times. The gene calls are TRBV6-1 and TRBJ1-4; D uncertain. V lost 6 bases and J 8 bases, leaving 16 bases between the germline ends. The CDR3 is 14 amino acids. Germline V lookup: CDR1 MNHNS, CDR2 SASEGT. Here the CDR3 reads CASRSAEGWEKLFF. As DNA, the CDR3 is TGTGCCAGCAGATCCGCCGAGGGATGGGAAAAACTGTTTTTT.

The chain links TRBV28 to TRBJ2-1; 7 nucleotides line up with TRBD2. The CDR3 is 12 amino acids. Germline CDR1 is MDHEN and CDR2 is SYDVKM. Unmatched junction bases numbered 0, after V lost 4 bases and J lost 6 bases. The CDR3 region has the DNA TGTGCCAGCAGTTGGGGGGGCAATGAGCAGTTCTTC. Translation gives CASSWGGNEQFF.

J is TRBJ2-1 and V is TRBV11-3; D is uncertain. Germline lookup yields CDR1 SGHNT and CDR2 YENEEA. Trimming pared 0 bases from V and 6 bases from J, leaving 6 bases between. This CDR3 spans 13 amino acids. The CDR3 reads CASSLDASNEQFF. The DNA for the CDR3 is TGTGCCAGCAGCTTAGATGCCAGCAATGAGCAGTTCTTC. The full variable domain, completed using reference TRBV11-3 and TRBJ2-1, is EAGVVQSPRYKIIEKKQPVAFWCNPISGHNTLYWYLQNLGQGPELLIRYENEEAVDDSQLPKDRFSAERLKGVDSTLKIQPAELGDSAVYLCASSLDASNEQFFGPGTRLTVL.

This clonotype showed up just a few times. This chain joins TRBV28 and TRBJ2-5, with 7 bases that match TRBD2. The germline V gene encodes CDR1 MDHEN and CDR2 SYDVKM. V gave up 1 base and J gave up 1 base; unmatched junction bases: 3. The CDR3 consists of 15 residues. The CDR3 DNA reads as TGTGCCAGCAGTTTATACGGGGGGTCCCAAGAGACCCAGTACTTC. Its translation is CASSLYGGSQETQYF.

The gene calls are TRBV5-4 and TRBJ1-6; 7 positions agree with TRBD1. The CDR3 has 13 amino acids. The germline V gene encodes CDR1 SGHNT and CDR2 YYREEE (reference sequence). J lost 9 bases, V lost 7 bases, and 7 bases had no gene match. CDR3 DNA sequence: TGTGCCAGCCAAAGGGACAGTGTTTCACCCCTCCACTTT. It codes for CASQRDSVSPLHF.

This clonotype was recorded a few times. The CDR3: CASSLDRGSSYNEQFF. DNA of the CDR3: TGTGCCAGCAGTCTCGACAGGGGGAGCTCCTACAATGAGCAGTTCTTC. The chain combines TRBV6-6 with TRBJ2-1, with 9 positions matching TRBD1. CDR1 is MNHNY, CDR2 SVGAGI, per germline (reference sequence). The CDR3 is 16 amino acids. Trimming at V came to 5 bases and at J to 0 bases, leaving 5 bases not matched to a gene.

This clonotype has only a few counts. The chain joins TRBV3-1 to TRBJ1-6, with D possibly being TRBD1 (6 bases). Between the trimmed V and J ends, which lost 6 bases and 5 bases, there was a span of 11 bases. The germline V gene has CDR1 LGHDT and CDR2 YNNKEL (reference sequence). The CDR3 runs to 14 residues. The CDR3 loop reads CASSPGHNNSPLHF. CDR3 in DNA: TGTGCCAGCAGTCCGGGACATAATAATTCACCCCTCCACTTT.

This clonotype was seen a few times. The V and J genes are TRBV20-1 and TRBJ2-7; 10 bases fit TRBD2. The CDR3 is 15 residues long. V was clipped by 2 bases and J by 3 bases; unmatched bases: 7. Germline V lookup: CDR1 DFQATT, CDR2 SNEGSKA (reference sequence). CDR3 in DNA: TGCAGTGCTAGAAACCCCCGACTAGCGGGCTACGAGCAGTACTTC. Translated, it gives CSARNPRLAGYEQYF.

This clonotype was seen only a few times. The chain links TRBV5-1 to TRBJ2-3, with D tentatively TRBD2 (6 bases). V was pared by 3 bases and J by 6 bases, with 20 bases between. This CDR3 is 16 amino acids long. CDR1 and CDR2 (germline): SGHRS, YFSETQ. This chain's CDR3 is CASSWTGTPARDTQYF. The CDR3, as DNA: TGCGCCAGCAGCTGGACCGGGACTCCTGCACGGGATACGCAGTATTTT.

The chain employs TRBV20-1 and TRBJ2-7; D unclear. The CDR3 contains 14 residues. CDR1 DFQATT and CDR2 SNEGSKA come from the germline V gene (reference sequence). The ends were cut back, 1 base at V and 2 bases at J, with 12 bases in the middle. The CDR3 coding sequence is TGCAGTGCTAGAGGCCAAGGCACCACCTACGAGCAGTACTTC. Protein sequence: CSARGQGTTYEQYF.

This clonotype was recorded at least ten times. The J gene is TRBJ1-6, the V gene TRBV7-6, with 7 bases identical to TRBD1. Germline lookup yields CDR1 SGHVS and CDR2 FNYEAQ. The CDR3 consists of 14 residues. The V gene end was trimmed by 4 bases and the J gene end by 5 bases; junction bases not matched to a gene: 2. The chain's CDR3 is CASSYGTDNSPLHF. Here the CDR3 DNA reads TGTGCCAGCAGCTACGGGACAGATAATTCACCCCTCCACTTT. Combining the CDR3 with reference TRBV7-6 and TRBJ1-6 gives the whole variable domain GAGVSQSPRYKVTKRGQDVALRCDPISGHVSLYWYRQALGQGPEFLTYFNYEAQQDKSGLPNDRFSAERPEGSISTLTIQRTEQRDSAMYRCASSYGTDNSPLHFGNGTRLTVT.